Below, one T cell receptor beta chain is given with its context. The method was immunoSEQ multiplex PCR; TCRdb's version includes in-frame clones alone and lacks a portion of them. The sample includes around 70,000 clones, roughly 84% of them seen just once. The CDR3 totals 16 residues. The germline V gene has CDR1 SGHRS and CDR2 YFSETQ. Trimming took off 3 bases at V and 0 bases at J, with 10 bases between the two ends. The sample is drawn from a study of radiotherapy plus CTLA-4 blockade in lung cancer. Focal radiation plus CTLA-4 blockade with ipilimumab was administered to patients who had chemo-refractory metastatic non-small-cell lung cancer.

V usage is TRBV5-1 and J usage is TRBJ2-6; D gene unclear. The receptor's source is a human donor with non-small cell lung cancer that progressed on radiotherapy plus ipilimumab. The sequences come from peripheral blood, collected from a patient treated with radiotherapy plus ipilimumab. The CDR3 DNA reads TGCGCCAGCAGCTCCGATACTAACTCTGGGGCCAACGTCCTGACTTTC. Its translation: CASSSDTNSGANVLTF.